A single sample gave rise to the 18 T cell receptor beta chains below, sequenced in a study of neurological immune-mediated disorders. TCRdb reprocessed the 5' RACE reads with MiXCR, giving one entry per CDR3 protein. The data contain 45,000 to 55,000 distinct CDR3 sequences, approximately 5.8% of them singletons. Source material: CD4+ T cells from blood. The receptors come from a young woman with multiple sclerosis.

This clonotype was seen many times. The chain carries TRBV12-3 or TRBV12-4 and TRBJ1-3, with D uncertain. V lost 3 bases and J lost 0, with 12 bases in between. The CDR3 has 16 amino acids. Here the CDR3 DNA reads TGTGCCAGCAGTTTTACACCACTAACCTCTGGAAACACCATATATTTT. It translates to CASSFTPLTSGNTIYF.

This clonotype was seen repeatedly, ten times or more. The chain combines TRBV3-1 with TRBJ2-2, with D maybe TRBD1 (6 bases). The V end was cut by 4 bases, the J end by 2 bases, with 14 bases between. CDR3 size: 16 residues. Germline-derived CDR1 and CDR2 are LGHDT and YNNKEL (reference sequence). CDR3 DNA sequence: TGTGCCAGCAGCCGTTATGGGACACAAAACACCGGGGAGCTGTTTTTT. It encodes CASSRYGTQNTGELFF.

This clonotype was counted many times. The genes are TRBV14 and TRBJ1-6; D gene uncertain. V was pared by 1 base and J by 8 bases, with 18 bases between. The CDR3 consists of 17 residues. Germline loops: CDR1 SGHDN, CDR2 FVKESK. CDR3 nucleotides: TGTGCCAGCAGCCAAGGCGTCTTCCCCAAAGGAGATTCACCCCTCCACTTT. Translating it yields CASSQGVFPKGDSPLHF.

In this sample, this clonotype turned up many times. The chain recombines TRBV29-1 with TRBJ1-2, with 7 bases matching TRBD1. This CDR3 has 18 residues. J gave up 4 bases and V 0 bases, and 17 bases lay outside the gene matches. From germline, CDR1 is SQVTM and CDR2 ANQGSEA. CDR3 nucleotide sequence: TGCAGCGTTGAAGATCGGTACAGGCTCCCGGACAGGTCCTATGGCTACACCTTC. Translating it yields CSVEDRYRLPDRSYGYTF.

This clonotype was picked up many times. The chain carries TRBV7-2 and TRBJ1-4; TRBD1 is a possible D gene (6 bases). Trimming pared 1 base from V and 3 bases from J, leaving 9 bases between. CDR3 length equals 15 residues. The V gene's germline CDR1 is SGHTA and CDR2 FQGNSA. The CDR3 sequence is CASSLVKGANEKLFF. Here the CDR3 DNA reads TGTGCCAGCAGCTTAGTGAAGGGGGCTAATGAAAAACTGTTTTTT.

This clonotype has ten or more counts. DNA of the CDR3: TGTGCCAGCAGCTTAGGTCGGTTTTACGAAAAACTGTTTTTT. Translation: CASSLGRFYEKLFF. The rearrangement uses TRBV11-2 and TRBJ1-4, with D hard to call. Trimming pared 1 base from V and 8 bases from J, leaving 11 bases between. CDR1 SGHAT and CDR2 FQNNGV come from the germline V gene. The CDR3 runs to 14 residues.

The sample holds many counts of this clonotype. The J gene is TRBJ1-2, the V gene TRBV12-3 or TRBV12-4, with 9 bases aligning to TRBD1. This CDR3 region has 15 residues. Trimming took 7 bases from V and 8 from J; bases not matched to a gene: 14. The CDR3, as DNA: TGTGCCAGCAACAAAACAGGGGGCGCAGGTCGGGGCTACACCTTC. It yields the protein CASNKTGGAGRGYTF.

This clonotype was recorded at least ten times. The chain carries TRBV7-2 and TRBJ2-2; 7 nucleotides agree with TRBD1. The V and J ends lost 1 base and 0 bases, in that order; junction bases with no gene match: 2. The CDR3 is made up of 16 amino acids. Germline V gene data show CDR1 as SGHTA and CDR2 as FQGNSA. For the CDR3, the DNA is TGTGCCAGCAGCTTAGTGGGACAGTCGAACACCGGGGAGCTGTTTTTT. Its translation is CASSLVGQSNTGELFF. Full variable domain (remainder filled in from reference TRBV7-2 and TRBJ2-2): GAGVSQSPSNKVTEKGKDVELRCDPISGHTALYWYRQSLGQGLEFLIYFQGNSAPDKSGLPSDRFSAERTGGSVSTLTIQRTQQEDSAVYLCASSLVGQSNTGELFFGEGSRLTVL.

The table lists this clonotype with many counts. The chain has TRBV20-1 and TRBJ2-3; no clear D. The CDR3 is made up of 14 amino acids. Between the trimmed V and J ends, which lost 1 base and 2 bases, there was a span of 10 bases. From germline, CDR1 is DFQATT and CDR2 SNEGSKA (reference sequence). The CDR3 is CSARAFQTTDTQYF. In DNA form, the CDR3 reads TGCAGTGCTAGAGCATTCCAGACCACAGATACGCAGTATTTT.

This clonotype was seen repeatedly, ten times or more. CDR3 amino acids: CASSVGQGLTYNEQFF. In nucleotides, the CDR3 is TGTGCCAGCAGCGTTGGACAGGGGTTGACCTACAATGAGCAGTTCTTC. The rearrangement uses TRBV9 and TRBJ2-1, with 9 nucleotides matching TRBD1. CDR3 length: 16 amino acids. Germline V gene lookup returns CDR1 SGDLS and CDR2 YYNGEE. Trimming removed 2 bases from V and 2 bases from J; junction bases left unmatched: 5.

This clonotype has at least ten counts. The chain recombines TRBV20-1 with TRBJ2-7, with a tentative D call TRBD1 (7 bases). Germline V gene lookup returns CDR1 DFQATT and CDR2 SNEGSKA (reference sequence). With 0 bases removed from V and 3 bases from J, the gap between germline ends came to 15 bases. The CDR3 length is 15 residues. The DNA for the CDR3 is TGCAGTGCTAGAGATGGGGGGACAGTAGACTACGAGCAGTACTTC. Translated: CSARDGGTVDYEQYF.

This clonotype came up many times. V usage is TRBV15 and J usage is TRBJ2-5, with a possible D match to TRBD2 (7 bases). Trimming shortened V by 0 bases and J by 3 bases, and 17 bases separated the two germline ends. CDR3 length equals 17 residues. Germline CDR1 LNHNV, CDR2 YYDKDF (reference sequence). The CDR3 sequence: CATSRDSQAGAKETQYF. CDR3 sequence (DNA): TGTGCCACCAGCAGAGACTCCCAGGCGGGGGCGAAAGAGACCCAGTACTTC.

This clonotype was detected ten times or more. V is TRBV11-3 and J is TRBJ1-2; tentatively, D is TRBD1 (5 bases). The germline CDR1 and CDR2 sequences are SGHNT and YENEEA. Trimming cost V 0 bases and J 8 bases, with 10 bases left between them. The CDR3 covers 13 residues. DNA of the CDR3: TGTGCCAGCAGCTTAGAAGGGACGGGCGGCTACACCTTC. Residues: CASSLEGTGGYTF.

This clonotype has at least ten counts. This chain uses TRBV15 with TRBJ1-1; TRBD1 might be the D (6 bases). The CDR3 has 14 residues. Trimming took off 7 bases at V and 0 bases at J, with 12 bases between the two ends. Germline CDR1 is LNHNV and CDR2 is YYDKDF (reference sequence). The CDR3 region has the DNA TGTGCCACCACCCAACAGGGCATGAACACTGAAGCTTTCTTT. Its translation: CATTQQGMNTEAFF.

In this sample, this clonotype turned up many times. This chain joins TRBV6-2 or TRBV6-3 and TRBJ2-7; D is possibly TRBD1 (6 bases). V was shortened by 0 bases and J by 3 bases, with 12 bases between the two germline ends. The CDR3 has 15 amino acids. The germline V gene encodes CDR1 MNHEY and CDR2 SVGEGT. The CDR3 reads CASSYSNRQDYEQYV. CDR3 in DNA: TGTGCCAGCAGTTACTCGAATCGACAGGACTACGAGCAGTACGTC.

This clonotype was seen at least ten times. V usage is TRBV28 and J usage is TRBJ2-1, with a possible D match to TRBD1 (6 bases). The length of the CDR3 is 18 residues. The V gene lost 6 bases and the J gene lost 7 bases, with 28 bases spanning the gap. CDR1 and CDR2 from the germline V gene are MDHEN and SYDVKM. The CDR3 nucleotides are TGTGCCAGCAGATCGTCTCCGCGACAGGCCGGGTTGTTGAATGAGCAGTTCTTC. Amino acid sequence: CASRSSPRQAGLLNEQFF.

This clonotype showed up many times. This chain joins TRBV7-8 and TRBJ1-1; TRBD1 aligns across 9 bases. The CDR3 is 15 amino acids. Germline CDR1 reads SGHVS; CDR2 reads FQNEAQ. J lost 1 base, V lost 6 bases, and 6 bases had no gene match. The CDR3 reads CASREDRGKNTEAFF. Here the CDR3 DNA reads TGTGCCAGCAGGGAGGACAGGGGAAAGAACACTGAAGCTTTCTTT.

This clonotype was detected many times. CDR3 region: CAIRGQGGGYTF. The CDR3 nucleotides are TGTGCCATCAGGGGACAGGGAGGTGGCTACACCTTC. The chain couples TRBV10-3 to TRBJ1-2, with TRBD1 matching over 9 bases. Per the germline V gene, CDR1 is ENHRY and CDR2 is SYGVKD. The V segment lost 6 bases and the J segment 7 bases; nucleotides outside the gene matches: 3. The CDR3 is 12 residues long.